This T cell receptor beta chain was recovered during a study of CXCR3-negative and CXCR3-positive naive CD8 T cells. CDR3 length equals 14 residues. Germline CDR1 and CDR2: MNHEY and SMNVEV (reference sequence). Study conclusions and caveats: TRBV-TRBJ usage matched between naive CXCR3-negative and CXCR3-positive cells but not between memory cells. Higher TRB CDR3 hydrophobicity marked CXCR3-positive naive cells relative to CXCR3-negative naive cells.

Regarding this clonotype: Antigen specificity is unknown.

Each TRB cDNA library was prepared by 5' RACE (with UMI labels). TCRdb re-called the 5' RACE reads and catalogs CDR3 proteins one per entry, DNA excluded. The sample has about 130,000 distinct CDR3 sequences, and its top ten clones hold roughly 0.59%. Sample: naive CXCR3+ CD8+ T cells from blood. Sample subset: CD45RO-CCR7+CD27+CD95- naive CD8+ T cells expressing CXCR3 (TNR3+). This sequence joins TRBV27 and TRBJ2-1; checking the TCRdb D call of TRBD1 is not possible without DNA. The clonotype originates from a human donor in good health. Some clones in this sample may be carry-over from other donors' samples. CDR3 protein: CASSLRGVYDEQFF.